The clone carrying this T cell receptor beta chain was detected ten times or more. A junction boundary mismatches the germline segment, possibly from a read error. TCRdb re-analysed the 5' RACE reads in MiXCR, keeping a single row per CDR3 protein. The table shows about 57,000 distinct CDR3 sequences, with about 17% occurring only once. The data originate from a study of T cells of healthy individuals. In germline, CDR1 is SSHAT, CDR2 FNYEAQ (reference sequence). CDR3 length: 16 amino acids. The chain recombines TRBV7-7 with TRBJ2-5, with 9 bases that match TRBD2. This receptor was taken from a human donor in good health. CDR3 amino acids: CASSLIPTSGQETQYF. The CDR3 nucleotides are TGTGCTAGCAGCTTAATCCCAACTAGCGGGCAAGAGACCCAGTACTTC.